A single sample gave rise to the 27 T cell receptor beta chains below, sequenced in a study of T cell repertoires in aging, cancer and after chemotherapy. Rearranged V-D-J TRB sequences were amplified with a mixed TRB-A/B primer pool. Each CDR3 protein gets one entry after TCRdb re-called the multiplex PCR reads with MiXCR. The table lists 500 to 600 distinct CDR3 sequences, approximately 72% of them singletons. Amplification of TCR beta used genomic DNA extracted from peripheral blood. The sequenced sample was blood. The receptors originated from a human donor with a solid tumor.

V and J are TRBV19 and TRBJ1-1; D is unresolved. This CDR3 contains 13 residues. V was pared by 5 bases and J by 2 bases, with 9 bases between. Looked up from germline, CDR1 is LNHDA and CDR2 is SQIVND (reference sequence). CDR3 sequence reads: CASSQQTNTEAFF. In DNA form, the CDR3 reads TGTGCCAGTAGTCAGCAAACTAACACTGAAGCTTTCTTT. Complete variable domain (other parts from reference TRBV19 and TRBJ1-1): DGGITQSPKYLFRKEGQNVTLSCEQNLNHDAMYWYRQDPGQGLRLIYYSQIVNDFQKGDIAEGYSVSREKKESFPLTVTSAQKNPTAFYLCASSQQTNTEAFFGQGTRLTVV.

V usage is TRBV27 and J usage is TRBJ1-5; no definite D call. The V and J ends lost 8 bases and 1 base respectively, with 12 bases between them. CDR1 MNHEY and CDR2 SMNVEV come from the germline V gene (reference sequence). CDR3 length: 14 amino acids. The CDR3 here is CASRSWVSNQPQHF. The DNA of the CDR3 is TGTGCCAGCCGGTCTTGGGTAAGCAATCAGCCCCAGCATTTT.

This clonotype has only one observation. The J gene is TRBJ1-2, the V gene TRBV19; TRBD1 is a possible D gene (6 bases). The V end lost 5 bases, the J end lost 4 bases, and 14 bases lay between the germline ends. CDR1 and CDR2 (germline): LNHDA, SQIVND (reference sequence). This CDR3 region has 14 residues. The CDR3 DNA follows: TGTGCCAGTAGTGTCCGGGACAACCTCTATGGCTACACCTTC. Protein sequence: CASSVRDNLYGYTF.

The chain combines TRBV6-1 with TRBJ2-2; D may match TRBD1 or TRBD2 (5 bases each). The CDR3 is 12 residues long. Germline V gene data show CDR1 as MNHNS and CDR2 as SASEGT. Trimming cost V 8 bases and J 5 bases, with 9 bases left between them. As DNA, the CDR3 is TGTGCCAGCCGCGAGGGGACCGGGGAGCTGTTTTTT. Protein: CASREGTGELFF.

This chain links TRBV19 with TRBJ2-7, with 8 positions matching TRBD1. Germline assignment: CDR1 LNHDA and CDR2 SQIVND (reference sequence). Trimming at V came to 6 bases and at J to 3 bases, leaving 7 bases not matched to a gene. This CDR3 contains 14 residues. CDR3 nucleotides: TGTGCCAGTAGAGGGGGGACAGGCTTCTACGAGCAGTACTTC. This gives the protein CASRGGTGFYEQYF.

This clonotype has just one count. The V gene is TRBV20-1, the J gene TRBJ2-6, with TRBD1 matching 8 bases. Germline CDR1 and CDR2: DFQATT and SNEGSKA (reference sequence). J was trimmed by 0 bases and V by 4 bases; bases with no gene match: 2. The CDR3 length is 15 residues. CDR3 protein: CSATGQGSGANVLTF. The CDR3 coding sequence is TGCAGTGCTACCGGACAGGGCTCTGGGGCCAACGTCCTGACTTTC.

The chain has TRBV7-2 and TRBJ1-2; no clear D gene. CDR3 length: 12 amino acids. Germline V gives CDR1 SGHTA, CDR2 FQGNSA. V lost 5 bases and J 7 bases, leaving 11 bases between the germline ends. CDR3 DNA: TGTGCCAGCAGCCCTACCTCAGGTGGCTACACCTTC. This sequence encodes CASSPTSGGYTF.

This rearrangement joins TRBV19 to TRBJ1-5; weak D call: TRBD1 (5 bases). Germline V gives CDR1 LNHDA, CDR2 SQIVND (reference sequence). The CDR3 contains 13 residues. V lost 4 bases and J lost 7, with 11 bases in between. The CDR3 nucleotides are TGTGCCAGTAGTAGTCAGGGAGGGCAGCCCCAGCATTTT. This gives the protein CASSSQGGQPQHF. Using reference TRBV19 and TRBJ1-5 for the parts outside the CDR3, the full variable domain is DGGITQSPKYLFRKEGQNVTLSCEQNLNHDAMYWYRQDPGQGLRLIYYSQIVNDFQKGDIAEGYSVSREKKESFPLTVTSAQKNPTAFYLCASSSQGGQPQHFGDGTRLSIL.

The chain employs TRBV5-1 and TRBJ2-7; D may be TRBD2 (6 bases). V shed 1 base and J shed 0 bases, with 14 bases lying between them. This CDR3 comprises 16 residues. The V gene's germline CDR1 is SGHRS and CDR2 YFSETQ. The CDR3 DNA sequence: TGCGCCAGCAGCTTGTTCGGCGGGGAAAGCTCCTACGAGCAGTACTTC. Amino acids: CASSLFGGESSYEQYF.

This clonotype was seen more than once but under ten times. The V call is TRBV5-1, the J call TRBJ1-6; D is unclear. The CDR3 is 18 amino acids. Germline V gives CDR1 SGHRS, CDR2 YFSETQ. Trimming left V 3 bases short and J 0 bases short, with 16 bases between. In DNA form, the CDR3 reads TGCGCCAGCAGCTCACCCCTGGGTGAGAGCTCCTATAATTCACCCCTCCACTTT. Its protein product is CASSSPLGESSYNSPLHF.

This chain connects TRBV7-2 to TRBJ1-3; unclear D gene. V was pared by 1 base and J by 4 bases, with 8 bases between. This CDR3 has 14 amino acids. The germline CDR1 and CDR2 sequences are SGHTA and FQGNSA. CDR3 amino acids: CASSLGTVGNTIYF. The CDR3 bases are TGTGCCAGCAGCTTAGGGACGGTCGGAAACACCATATATTTT.

The genes are TRBV19 and TRBJ1-1; the D gene is possibly TRBD1 (6 bases). This CDR3 spans 17 amino acids. Germline CDR1 LNHDA, CDR2 SQIVND (reference sequence). V was cut by 5 bases and J by 0 bases, with 19 bases left in between. The CDR3 DNA follows: TGTGCCAGTAGTGACCCAGGGGATTCGAGAATGAACACTGAAGCTTTCTTT. As protein: CASSDPGDSRMNTEAFF.

The CDR3 is CASSLEGDRVHEQYF. CDR3 coding DNA: TGCGCCAGCAGCTTGGAAGGGGACAGGGTGCACGAGCAGTACTTC. This chain links TRBV5-1 with TRBJ2-7; 9 bases line up with TRBD1. The CDR3 sequence is 15 residues long. V shed 0 bases and J 5 bases; nucleotides not matched to a gene: 6. In germline, CDR1 is SGHRS, CDR2 YFSETQ.

This clonotype has only a few counts. V gene TRBV6-5 combines with J gene TRBJ2-7; D is possibly TRBD1 (6 bases). This CDR3 has 13 amino acids. V was cut by 2 bases and J by 5 bases, with 10 bases left in between. Germline lookup yields CDR1 MNHEY and CDR2 SVGAGI. CDR3 sequence reads: CASSYNRADEQYF. The CDR3 DNA reads TGTGCCAGCAGTTACAACAGGGCGGACGAGCAGTACTTC.

This sequence joins TRBV6-1 and TRBJ1-5, with D unclear. The germline V gene encodes CDR1 MNHNS and CDR2 SASEGT. This CDR3 has 14 amino acids. Trimming took 7 bases from V and 2 from J, leaving 12 bases between them. The CDR3 is CASMRTSGNQPQHF. As DNA, the CDR3 is TGTGCCAGCATGAGGACTTCAGGCAATCAGCCCCAGCATTTT.

The J gene is TRBJ1-2, the V gene TRBV19; TRBD1 agrees at 9 bases. J lost 7 bases, V lost 7 bases, and 7 bases had no gene match. Germline values: CDR1 LNHDA, CDR2 SQIVND (reference sequence). CDR3 length: 13 residues. DNA of the CDR3: TGTGCCAGTAATTCCGGGACAGGGTCTGGCTACACCTTC. It yields the protein CASNSGTGSGYTF.

This clonotype was recorded once. The chain has TRBV20-1 and TRBJ2-2; 10 bases fit TRBD2. The J segment lost 4 bases and the V segment lost 2 bases, leaving 7 bases of the junction unmatched. CDR3 length: 16 amino acids. Germline-derived CDR1 and CDR2 are DFQATT and SNEGSKA (reference sequence). CDR3 bases: TGCAGTGCTAGACCTACGACTAGCGGGTTCACCGGGGAGCTGTTTTTT. Translation: CSARPTTSGFTGELFF.

This rearrangement joins TRBV28 to TRBJ1-5; D ambiguous. V gave up 5 bases and J gave up 9 bases, with 11 bases separating them. Germline loops: CDR1 MDHEN, CDR2 SYDVKM. The CDR3 covers 12 residues. The CDR3 is CASSPMVAPQHF. The DNA for the CDR3 is TGTGCCAGCAGTCCCATGGTGGCGCCCCAGCATTTT.

The gene calls are TRBV6-2 or TRBV6-3 and TRBJ2-1; D unclear. This CDR3 spans 13 amino acids. The germline CDR1 and CDR2 sequences are MNHEY and SVGEGT. The ends were cut back, 2 bases at V and 4 bases at J, with 6 bases in the middle. The CDR3 DNA reads TGTGCCAGCAGTTACGGGCAGTACAATGAGCAGTTCTTC. Protein sequence: CASSYGQYNEQFF.

This clonotype was observed a few times. The chain employs TRBV12-3 or TRBV12-4 and TRBJ1-4; D unclear. The CDR3 has 13 amino acids. Trimming pared 1 base from V and 8 bases from J, leaving 8 bases between. CDR3 DNA sequence: TGTGCCAGCAGTTTAGAGGGAACGGAAAAACTGTTTTTT. This sequence encodes CASSLEGTEKLFF.

The CDR3 here is CSATSVTSSSYEQYF. DNA for the CDR3: TGCAGTGCAACCTCGGTGACTAGCTCTTCCTACGAGCAGTACTTC. The chain carries TRBV20-1 and TRBJ2-7; 7 nucleotides match TRBD2. The junction had 12 bases not matched to a gene; V was cut back by 6 bases and J by 1 base. The CDR3 is 15 residues long. Germline assignment: CDR1 DFQATT and CDR2 SNEGSKA (reference sequence).

V is TRBV7-2 and J is TRBJ1-5; D perhaps matches TRBD1 (5 bases). The V and J ends lost 1 base and 8 bases respectively, with 12 bases between them. Germline V gene data show CDR1 as SGHTA and CDR2 as FQGNSA. The CDR3 consists of 14 residues. CDR3 in amino acids: CASSLGGGEKPQHF. CDR3 nucleotide sequence: TGTGCCAGCAGCTTAGGGGGCGGGGAGAAGCCCCAGCATTTT.

This clonotype appeared once. The chain joins TRBV5-4 to TRBJ2-5; TRBD2 is a possible D gene (7 bases). Trimming took off 2 bases at V and 3 bases at J, with 14 bases between the two ends. The CDR3 runs to 15 residues. Germline values: CDR1 SGHNT, CDR2 YYREEE (reference sequence). The CDR3 DNA reads TGTGCCAGCAGCTTAGGGGGGGCCGTTGAAGAGACCCAGTACTTC. It translates to CASSLGGAVEETQYF.

The V call is TRBV19, the J call TRBJ1-1; D is ambiguous. This CDR3 is 13 amino acids long. CDR1 is LNHDA, CDR2 SQIVND, per germline (reference sequence). Trimming removed 7 bases at V and 6 bases at J, with 15 bases between. DNA for the CDR3: TGTGCCAGTACCATCGACAAGTCCGCTGAAGCTTTCTTT. This encodes CASTIDKSAEAFF.

The rearrangement uses TRBV7-9 and TRBJ1-2; tentative D call: TRBD1 (6 bases). V dropped 5 bases and J dropped 4 bases, with 11 bases sitting between them. The CDR3 spans 13 residues. Germline CDR1 SEHNR, CDR2 FQNEAQ (reference sequence). For the CDR3, the DNA is TGTGCCAGCAGCCCAGGGGCAGGCTATGGCTACACCTTC. Translated, it gives CASSPGAGYGYTF.

This chain joins TRBV6-5 and TRBJ1-2; D unresolved. The germline CDR1 and CDR2 sequences are MNHEY and SVGAGI. V was cut by 6 bases and J by 6 bases, with 17 bases left in between. This CDR3 contains 14 residues. CDR3: CASSPVEGSDGYTF. CDR3 nucleotide sequence: TGTGCCAGCAGCCCCGTAGAGGGCTCAGATGGCTACACCTTC.

Of note for this clonotype: At one end, the junction sequence differs from germline, possibly due to a read error. This chain connects TRBV5-1 to TRBJ2-3; a weak D match, TRBD1 (5 bases). Germline loops: CDR1 SGHRS, CDR2 YFSETQ. The CDR3 length is 12 residues. CDR3 bases: TGTGCCAGCAGCCCCAGGGTAGATACGCAGTATTTT. It yields the protein CASSPRVDTQYF.